The present T cell receptor (beta chain) was sequenced within a study of response to subunit inactivated influenza vaccine. The study's findings and limits: Authors suggested seasonal influenza vaccinations each recruit few new T cells.

Each CDR3 protein is one row after TCRdb ran MiXCR on the RT-PCR reads. The sample includes roughly 570,000 distinct CDR3 sequences, 14% seen only once; the top ten take 11%. This CDR3 spans 14 amino acids. The germline V gene encodes CDR1 SQVTM and CDR2 ANQGSEA. Trimming took 6 bases from V and 4 from J, leaving 18 bases between them. Only a few counts were recorded for this clonotype. The antigen is not known. This sequence was found in a man aged 45 to 65 who received an inactivated influenza vaccine. The specimen was PBMCs from blood, collected 11 to 12 days after vaccination. The chain uses TRBV29-1 and TRBJ1-2; the D is unclear. DNA of the CDR3: TGCAGCGTGGCCCTTTTGGGCTTGAGCTATGGCTACACCTTC. This sequence encodes CSVALLGLSYGYTF.